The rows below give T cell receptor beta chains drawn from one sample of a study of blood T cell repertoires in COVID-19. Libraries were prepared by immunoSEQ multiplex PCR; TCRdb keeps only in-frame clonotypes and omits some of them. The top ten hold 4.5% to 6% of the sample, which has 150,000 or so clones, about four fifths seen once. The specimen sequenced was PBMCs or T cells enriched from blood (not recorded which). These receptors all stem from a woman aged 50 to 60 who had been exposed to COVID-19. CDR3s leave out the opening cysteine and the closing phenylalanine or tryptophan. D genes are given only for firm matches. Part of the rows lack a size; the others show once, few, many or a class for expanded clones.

cdr3_aa: ASSRDLRGNEQF
v_call: TRBV27
cdr3_length: 12
j_call: TRBJ2-1
clone_size: NA
d_call: NA

cdr3_aa: ASTFGGGNTEAF
v_call: TRBV27
cdr3_length: 12
j_call: TRBJ1-1
clone_size: NA
d_call: NA

cdr3_aa: ASSVAQTNYNEQF
v_call: TRBV9
cdr3_length: 13
j_call: TRBJ2-1
clone_size: once
d_call: NA

cdr3_aa: ASSLGQGLSSYNSPLH
v_call: TRBV5-6
cdr3_length: 16
j_call: TRBJ1-6
clone_size: NA
d_call: NA

cdr3_aa: ATSRDRGTDTQY
v_call: TRBV15
cdr3_length: 12
j_call: TRBJ2-3
clone_size: NA
d_call: TRBD1

cdr3_aa: ASRPRLAGGQETQY
v_call: TRBV7-8
cdr3_length: 14
j_call: TRBJ2-5
clone_size: NA
d_call: TRBD2

cdr3_aa: ASSLDTGGRRGETQY
v_call: TRBV11-2
cdr3_length: 15
j_call: TRBJ2-5
clone_size: NA
d_call: TRBD2

cdr3_aa: ASSRSKTGGDEQF
v_call: TRBV7-9
cdr3_length: 13
j_call: TRBJ2-1
clone_size: NA
d_call: TRBD1

cdr3_aa: ASSQRQGHLYGYT
v_call: TRBV27
cdr3_length: 13
j_call: TRBJ1-2
clone_size: NA
d_call: TRBD1

cdr3_aa: ASSQTSGNTEAF
v_call: TRBV4-3
cdr3_length: 12
j_call: TRBJ1-1
clone_size: NA
d_call: NA

cdr3_aa: ASISRVGVPTDTQY
v_call: TRBV27
cdr3_length: 14
j_call: TRBJ2-3
clone_size: NA
d_call: NA

cdr3_aa: ASSARDSNYGYT
v_call: TRBV5-1
cdr3_length: 12
j_call: TRBJ1-2
clone_size: NA
d_call: TRBD1

cdr3_aa: ASSLGQGTGELF
v_call: TRBV7-2
cdr3_length: 12
j_call: TRBJ2-2
clone_size: few
d_call: TRBD1

cdr3_aa: ASSVVSENYNEQF
v_call: TRBV4-2
cdr3_length: 13
j_call: TRBJ2-1
clone_size: NA
d_call: NA

cdr3_aa: ASSLEGGFNQPQH
v_call: TRBV5-1
cdr3_length: 13
j_call: TRBJ1-5
clone_size: few
d_call: NA

cdr3_aa: ASSQGGTGNQPQH
v_call: TRBV4-1
cdr3_length: 13
j_call: TRBJ1-5
clone_size: NA
d_call: NA

cdr3_aa: ASSLDPSGAYNEQF
v_call: TRBV5-1
cdr3_length: 14
j_call: TRBJ2-1
clone_size: NA
d_call: TRBD2

cdr3_aa: ASSRASGTQY
v_call: TRBV6-5
cdr3_length: 10
j_call: TRBJ2-3
clone_size: NA
d_call: TRBD2

cdr3_aa: ASSAHRVNEKLF
v_call: TRBV25-1
cdr3_length: 12
j_call: TRBJ1-4
clone_size: NA
d_call: NA

cdr3_aa: ASSVDRVRETQY
v_call: TRBV7-8
cdr3_length: 12
j_call: TRBJ2-5
clone_size: NA
d_call: TRBD1

cdr3_aa: ASRPIGLAGIQETQY
v_call: TRBV5-4
cdr3_length: 15
j_call: TRBJ2-5
clone_size: NA
d_call: TRBD2

cdr3_aa: ASRFGQGYGYT
v_call: TRBV12-3/TRBV12-4
cdr3_length: 11
j_call: TRBJ1-2
clone_size: NA
d_call: TRBD1

cdr3_aa: ASSLGASGGEGTQY
v_call: TRBV7-2
cdr3_length: 14
j_call: TRBJ2-5
clone_size: once
d_call: TRBD2

cdr3_aa: ASSPQTDTSGLYNEQF
v_call: TRBV6-2/TRBV6-3
cdr3_length: 16
j_call: TRBJ2-1
clone_size: NA
d_call: TRBD2

cdr3_aa: ASSYGTGAETQY
v_call: TRBV4-2
cdr3_length: 12
j_call: TRBJ2-5
clone_size: NA
d_call: TRBD1

cdr3_aa: ASSPRLAGRNEQF
v_call: TRBV7-2
cdr3_length: 13
j_call: TRBJ2-1
clone_size: NA
d_call: TRBD2

cdr3_aa: ASSQRTGSYEQY
v_call: TRBV9
cdr3_length: 12
j_call: TRBJ2-7
clone_size: NA
d_call: TRBD1

cdr3_aa: ASSTGGSYEQY
v_call: TRBV27
cdr3_length: 11
j_call: TRBJ2-7
clone_size: NA
d_call: TRBD1

cdr3_aa: ASSIGTSGGARETQY
v_call: TRBV19
cdr3_length: 15
j_call: TRBJ2-5
clone_size: NA
d_call: TRBD2

cdr3_aa: ASSPRGGGNTEAF
v_call: TRBV7-9
cdr3_length: 13
j_call: TRBJ1-1
clone_size: NA
d_call: NA

cdr3_aa: ASSQGQGQGQPQH
v_call: TRBV4-3
cdr3_length: 13
j_call: TRBJ1-5
clone_size: NA
d_call: NA

cdr3_aa: ASSTLDGNTIY
v_call: TRBV19
cdr3_length: 11
j_call: TRBJ1-3
clone_size: NA
d_call: NA

cdr3_aa: ASSLGPGGQPQH
v_call: TRBV5-6
cdr3_length: 12
j_call: TRBJ1-5
clone_size: NA
d_call: NA

cdr3_aa: ASRETGSSYEQY
v_call: TRBV27
cdr3_length: 12
j_call: TRBJ2-7
clone_size: few
d_call: TRBD1

cdr3_aa: ASGNRGYGYT
v_call: TRBV9
cdr3_length: 10
j_call: TRBJ1-2
clone_size: once
d_call: TRBD1

cdr3_aa: ASRVKLGGSYEQY
v_call: TRBV5-1
cdr3_length: 13
j_call: TRBJ2-7
clone_size: NA
d_call: NA

cdr3_aa: ASSLVYQETQY
v_call: TRBV5-1
cdr3_length: 11
j_call: TRBJ2-5
clone_size: NA
d_call: NA

cdr3_aa: ASRRGGSYDEQF
v_call: TRBV5-1
cdr3_length: 12
j_call: TRBJ2-1
clone_size: few
d_call: TRBD2

cdr3_aa: ASRTFGTNQRGTEAF
v_call: TRBV25-1
cdr3_length: 15
j_call: TRBJ1-1
clone_size: NA
d_call: NA

cdr3_aa: ASSHYRGTETQY
v_call: TRBV11-2
cdr3_length: 12
j_call: TRBJ2-5
clone_size: NA
d_call: TRBD1

cdr3_aa: ASSDRGLSNQPQH
v_call: TRBV28
cdr3_length: 13
j_call: TRBJ1-5
clone_size: once
d_call: TRBD1

cdr3_aa: ASSLVSGSRSEQF
v_call: TRBV6-5
cdr3_length: 13
j_call: TRBJ2-1
clone_size: NA
d_call: TRBD2

cdr3_aa: ASRQGTTTDTQY
v_call: TRBV6-5
cdr3_length: 12
j_call: TRBJ2-3
clone_size: once
d_call: TRBD1

cdr3_aa: ASSSYPRAGQPQH
v_call: TRBV6-2/TRBV6-3
cdr3_length: 13
j_call: TRBJ1-5
clone_size: NA
d_call: NA

cdr3_aa: ASSQDAGGKGETQY
v_call: TRBV4-3
cdr3_length: 14
j_call: TRBJ2-5
clone_size: once
d_call: TRBD2

cdr3_aa: ASSQGGWGNTEAF
v_call: TRBV3-1/TRBV3-2
cdr3_length: 13
j_call: TRBJ1-1
clone_size: NA
d_call: NA

cdr3_aa: ASRRPGVNYGYT
v_call: TRBV5-1
cdr3_length: 12
j_call: TRBJ1-2
clone_size: NA
d_call: NA

cdr3_aa: ASSHPGQGNTEAF
v_call: TRBV14
cdr3_length: 13
j_call: TRBJ1-1
clone_size: NA
d_call: TRBD1

cdr3_aa: ASSRTADNYGYT
v_call: TRBV19
cdr3_length: 12
j_call: TRBJ1-2
clone_size: few
d_call: NA

cdr3_aa: ASSIGTAITGELF
v_call: TRBV19
cdr3_length: 13
j_call: TRBJ2-2
clone_size: NA
d_call: NA

cdr3_aa: ASSIEGGVALRYQPQH
v_call: TRBV19
cdr3_length: 16
j_call: TRBJ1-5
clone_size: few
d_call: NA

cdr3_aa: ASSSGRDKTQY
v_call: TRBV7-2
cdr3_length: 11
j_call: TRBJ2-3
clone_size: NA
d_call: NA

cdr3_aa: ATSRAGTGGPEAF
v_call: TRBV15
cdr3_length: 13
j_call: TRBJ1-1
clone_size: NA
d_call: TRBD1

cdr3_aa: ASSSLRDSHLH
v_call: TRBV7-2
cdr3_length: 11
j_call: TRBJ1-6
clone_size: NA
d_call: TRBD1

cdr3_aa: ASSSAPGEPHEKLF
v_call: TRBV6-6
cdr3_length: 14
j_call: TRBJ1-4
clone_size: NA
d_call: NA

cdr3_aa: ASSLSQGNYGYT
v_call: TRBV5-1
cdr3_length: 12
j_call: TRBJ1-2
clone_size: NA
d_call: NA

cdr3_aa: SVEDPAGGDSSGNTIY
v_call: TRBV29-1
cdr3_length: 16
j_call: TRBJ1-3
clone_size: NA
d_call: TRBD1

cdr3_aa: ASTLAGTAGELF
v_call: TRBV19
cdr3_length: 12
j_call: TRBJ2-2
clone_size: NA
d_call: TRBD2